A single sample gave rise to the 17 T cell receptor beta chains below, sequenced in a study of T cell repertoires in cytomegalovirus infection (dated by TCRdb to the late 2010s). The run used an Illumina HiSeq 1500. The raw public data were reprocessed by TCRdb itself: fastp quality trimming at Q25, MiXCR clonotype calling, in-frame beta chains only. Duplicate CDR3 protein sequences are folded into a single record with the most common DNA and genes. This sample lists 510,000 or so distinct CDR3 sequences; 26% were detected once. Approximately 13% of the sample comes from the top ten. Source material: PBMCs. Receptors were obtained from a human donor in good health (CMV status not recorded). Some clones in this sample may be carry-over from other donors' samples.

The J gene is TRBJ2-7, the V gene TRBV28; 7 bases map to TRBD2. The CDR3 is 17 amino acids. Germline CDR1 is MDHEN and CDR2 is SYDVKM. The junction had 14 bases not matched to a gene; V was cut back by 4 bases and J by 2 bases. CDR3 coding DNA: TGTGCCAGCAGTTCCTCCGGGAGGACTCAGAGGCCCTACGAGCAGTACTTC. This encodes CASSSSGRTQRPYEQYF.

This clonotype was observed a handful of times. The rearrangement links TRBV20-1 to TRBJ2-1, with D possibly matching TRBD2 (6 bases). CDR3 length equals 14 residues. Deletions cut 2 bases from V and 2 bases from J, with 10 bases between. Germline V gene data show CDR1 as DFQATT and CDR2 as SNEGSKA (reference sequence). CDR3 sequence reads: CSARLASTYNEQFF. CDR3 coding DNA: TGCAGTGCTAGACTAGCGTCAACCTACAATGAGCAGTTCTTC.

The chain joins TRBV28 to TRBJ1-3; no firm D call. V was clipped by 9 bases and J by 0 bases, with 18 bases between them. This CDR3 comprises 16 residues. CDR1 and CDR2 from the germline V gene are MDHEN and SYDVKM. The CDR3 DNA reads as TGTGCCAGTAGAATGTCTGGACCGACCTCTGGAAACACCATATATTTT. Protein sequence: CASRMSGPTSGNTIYF.

V and J are TRBV6-2 or TRBV6-3 and TRBJ2-7, with 13 nucleotides matching TRBD2. Germline lookup yields CDR1 MNHEY and CDR2 SVGEGT. The length of the CDR3 is 15 residues. Losses at the gene ends were 5 bases for V and 4 bases for J; bases not matched to a gene: 5. The DNA for the CDR3 is TGTGCCAGCAGTCGATTGACTAGCGGGAGGTACGAGCAGTACTTC. Amino acids: CASSRLTSGRYEQYF.

V gene TRBV28 combines with J gene TRBJ2-1; no clear D gene. CDR1 and CDR2 from the germline V gene are MDHEN and SYDVKM. The CDR3 contains 16 residues. Between the trimmed V and J ends, which lost 7 bases and 0 bases, there was a span of 16 bases. CDR3 DNA: TGTGCCAGCATTCCTTGGACGGCCAACTCCTACAATGAGCAGTTCTTC. Encoded protein: CASIPWTANSYNEQFF.

This clonotype was observed a single time. Since a much larger clone is just one base distant, this may be a read error. The rearrangement joins TRBV7-6 to TRBJ2-3; TRBD2 agrees at 13 bases. This CDR3 contains 17 residues. Germline CDR1 and CDR2: SGHVS and FNYEAQ. V dropped 7 bases and J dropped 5; count of bases not matched to a gene: 12. CDR3 coding DNA: TGTGCCAGCATCCCCGGGACTAGCGGGAATGGTTTAGATACGCAGTATTTT. Its protein is CASIPGTSGNGLDTQYF.

The rearrangement joins TRBV15 to TRBJ1-1, with D perhaps TRBD1 (5 bases). Germline CDR1 reads LNHNV; CDR2 reads YYDKDF (reference sequence). The V and J ends lost 0 bases and 4 bases respectively, with 15 bases between them. The CDR3 covers 16 residues. CDR3 nucleotide sequence: TGTGCCACCAGCAGAGATCGTGTGGGGGTGGGCACTGAAGCTTTCTTT. Protein: CATSRDRVGVGTEAFF.

This clonotype was counted a few times. The chain uses TRBV6-5 and TRBJ2-7; TRBD2 matches at 11 bases. Germline-derived CDR1 and CDR2 are MNHEY and SVGAGI. Trimming took 2 bases from V and 1 from J; bases not matched to a gene: 4. The CDR3 has 16 amino acids. CDR3 region: CASSYATSGNSYEQYF. In nucleotides, the CDR3 is TGTGCCAGCAGTTACGCGACTAGCGGGAATTCCTACGAGCAGTACTTC.

The CDR3 spells CASSFIGFVADTQYF. CDR3 sequence (DNA): TGTGCCAGCAGCTTCATAGGGTTTGTGGCAGATACGCAGTATTTT. The rearrangement joins TRBV7-8 to TRBJ2-3; no clear D gene. Per the germline V gene, CDR1 is SGHVS and CDR2 is FQNEAQ. V was pared by 3 bases and J by 4 bases, with 14 bases between. This CDR3 region has 15 residues.

The V gene is TRBV7-9, the J gene TRBJ2-6, with 9 bases that match TRBD1. This CDR3 spans 18 amino acids. V shed 7 bases, J shed 0 bases, and the junction held 10 bases outside the gene matches. CDR1 and CDR2 from the germline V gene are SEHNR and FQNEAQ (reference sequence). The CDR3 DNA is TGTGCCAGCACCTCTCCGGGACAGGGATTCTCTGGGGCCAACGTCCTGACTTTC. It is translated as CASTSPGQGFSGANVLTF. Drawing the rest from reference TRBV7-9 and TRBJ2-6, the complete variable domain is DTGVSQNPRHKITKRGQNVTFRCDPISEHNRLYWYRQTLGQGPEFLTYFQNEAQLEKSRLLSDRFSAERPKGSFSTLEIQRTEQGDSAMYLCASTSPGQGFSGANVLTFGAGSRLTVL.

This clonotype has at least ten counts. The rearrangement joins TRBV6-2 or TRBV6-3 to TRBJ2-3, with 7 positions matching TRBD2. The CDR3 runs 14 residues. Germline CDR1 and CDR2: MNHEY and SVGEGT. V lost 7 bases, J lost 3 bases, and 7 bases stayed unmatched. This CDR3 reads CASTGTTLTDTQYF. The CDR3 DNA sequence: TGTGCCAGCACCGGGACTACTCTGACAGATACGCAGTATTTT.

A few counts support this clonotype. CDR3 region: CASSSSTEIYSNQPQHF. The CDR3 DNA follows: TGTGCCAGCAGTTCCAGTACGGAAATTTATAGCAATCAGCCCCAGCATTTT. The rearrangement uses TRBV28 and TRBJ1-5; D remains ambiguous. The CDR3 is 17 residues long. V was shortened by 4 bases and J by 0 bases, with 16 bases between the two germline ends. Germline CDR1 reads MDHEN; CDR2 reads SYDVKM.

V gene TRBV20-1 combines with J gene TRBJ2-1, with a tentative D call TRBD1 (6 bases). The CDR3 length is 14 residues. V was shortened by 4 bases and J by 3 bases, with 13 bases between the two germline ends. Germline values: CDR1 DFQATT, CDR2 SNEGSKA (reference sequence). The CDR3 here is CSAISGANYNEQFF. In nucleotides, the CDR3 is TGCAGTGCTATATCAGGGGCGAACTACAATGAGCAGTTCTTC.

This clonotype was found a few times. The V gene is TRBV7-8, the J gene TRBJ2-7, with TRBD2 matching over 14 bases. Trimming cost V 5 bases and J 0 bases; bases outside gene matches: 3. Germline CDR1 and CDR2: SGHVS and FQNEAQ. The CDR3 is 16 residues long. The CDR3 sequence is CASSGGLAGASYEQYF. The CDR3 nucleotides read TGTGCCAGCAGCGGGGGACTAGCGGGAGCCTCCTACGAGCAGTACTTC.

The chain has TRBV14 and TRBJ2-3; TRBD2 matches 10 bases. Germline assignment: CDR1 SGHDN and CDR2 FVKESK. V shed 5 bases, J shed 6 bases, and the junction held 11 bases outside the gene matches. The CDR3 totals 16 residues. For the CDR3, the DNA is TGTGCCAGCAGCAGGCCGAGACTAGCGGGCCTTGATACGCAGTATTTT. Translating gives CASSRPRLAGLDTQYF.

CDR3 in DNA: TGTGCCAGCAGTTTCCAGCGCGGGGGGGTGGCTTTCTTT. Its translation: CASSFQRGGVAFF. V usage is TRBV28 and J usage is TRBJ1-1, with a weak D call TRBD1 (5 bases). Germline V gene data show CDR1 as MDHEN and CDR2 as SYDVKM. The V end lost 3 bases, the J end lost 11 bases, and 16 bases lay between the germline ends. CDR3 length equals 13 residues.

This clonotype was picked up a small number of times. The chain uses TRBV7-2 and TRBJ2-1, with 7 bases aligning to TRBD1. The CDR3 is 13 residues long. V lost 4 bases, J lost 9 bases, and 6 bases stayed unmatched. Germline V gene lookup returns CDR1 SGHTA and CDR2 FQGNSA. CDR3 region: CASSSDRVFEQFF. The CDR3 region has the DNA TGTGCCAGCAGCTCCGACAGGGTTTTTGAGCAGTTCTTC.